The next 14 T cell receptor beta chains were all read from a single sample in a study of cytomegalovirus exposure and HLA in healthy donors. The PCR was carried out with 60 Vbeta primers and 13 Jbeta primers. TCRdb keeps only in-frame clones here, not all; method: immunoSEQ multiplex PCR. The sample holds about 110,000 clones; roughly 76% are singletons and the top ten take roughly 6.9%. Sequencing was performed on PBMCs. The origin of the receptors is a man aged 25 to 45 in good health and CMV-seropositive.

The DNA for the CDR3 is TGCGCCAGCAGTGAGGTTTACGAGCAGTACTTC. Residues: CASSEVYEQYF. The chain employs TRBV10-2 and TRBJ2-5, with D uncertain. The assigned J gene may be wrong: the sequence end matches TRBJ2-7 better. The CDR3 is 11 amino acids. CDR1 is WSHSY, CDR2 SAAADI, per germline.

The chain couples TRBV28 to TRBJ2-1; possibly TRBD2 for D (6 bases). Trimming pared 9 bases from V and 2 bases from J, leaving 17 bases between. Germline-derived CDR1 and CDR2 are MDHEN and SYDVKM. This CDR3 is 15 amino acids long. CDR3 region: CASGSAGSPYNEQFF. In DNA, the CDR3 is TGTGCCAGTGGGTCGGCGGGGAGCCCCTACAATGAGCAGTTCTTC.

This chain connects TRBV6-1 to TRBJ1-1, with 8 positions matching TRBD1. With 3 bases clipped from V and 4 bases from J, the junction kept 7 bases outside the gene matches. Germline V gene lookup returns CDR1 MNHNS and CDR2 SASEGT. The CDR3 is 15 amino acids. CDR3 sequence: CASSDQGASRTEAFF. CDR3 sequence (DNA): TGTGCCAGCAGTGACCAGGGGGCTTCGCGCACTGAAGCTTTCTTT.

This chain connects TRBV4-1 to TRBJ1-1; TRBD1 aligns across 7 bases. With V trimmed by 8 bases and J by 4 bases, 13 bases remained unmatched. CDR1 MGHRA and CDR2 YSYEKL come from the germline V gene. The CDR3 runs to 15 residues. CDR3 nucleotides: TGCGCCAGCGGCACAGGGGCCGGCTTTCTCACTGAAGCTTTCTTT. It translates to CASGTGAGFLTEAFF.

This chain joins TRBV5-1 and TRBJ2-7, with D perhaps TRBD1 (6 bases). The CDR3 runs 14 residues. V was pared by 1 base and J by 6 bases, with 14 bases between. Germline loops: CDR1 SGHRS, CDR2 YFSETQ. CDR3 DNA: TGCGCCAGCAGCTTGCAGGGGCCAAGGAGCGAGCAGTACTTC. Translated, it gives CASSLQGPRSEQYF.

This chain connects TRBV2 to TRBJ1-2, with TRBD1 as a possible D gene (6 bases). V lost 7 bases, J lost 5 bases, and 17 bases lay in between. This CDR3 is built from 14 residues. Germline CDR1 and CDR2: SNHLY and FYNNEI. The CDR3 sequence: CASIWAGAGYGYTF. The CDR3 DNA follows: TGTGCCAGCATCTGGGCAGGGGCTGGGTATGGCTACACCTTC. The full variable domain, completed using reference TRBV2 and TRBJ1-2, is EPEVTQTPSHQVTQMGQEVILRCVPISNHLYFYWYRQILGQKVEFLVSFYNNEISEKSEIFDDQFSVERPDGSNFTLKIRSTKLEDSAMYFCASIWAGAGYGYTFGSGTRLTVV.

The CDR3 DNA sequence: TGTGCCAGCAGTCCCGGAGGTCTCAACGTCCTGACTTTC. It specifies CASSPGGLNVLTF. This rearrangement joins TRBV27 to TRBJ2-6, with D maybe TRBD2 (5 bases). V dropped 5 bases and J dropped 9 bases, with 11 bases sitting between them. This CDR3 is 13 amino acids long. CDR1 and CDR2 (germline): MNHEY, SMNVEV (reference sequence).

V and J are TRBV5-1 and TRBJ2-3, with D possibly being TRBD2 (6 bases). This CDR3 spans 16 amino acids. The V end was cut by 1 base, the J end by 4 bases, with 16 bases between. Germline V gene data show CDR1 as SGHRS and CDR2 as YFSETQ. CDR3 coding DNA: TGCGCCAGCAGCTTGCGCGGTCGAACGGGGGCAGATACGCAGTATTTT. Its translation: CASSLRGRTGADTQYF.

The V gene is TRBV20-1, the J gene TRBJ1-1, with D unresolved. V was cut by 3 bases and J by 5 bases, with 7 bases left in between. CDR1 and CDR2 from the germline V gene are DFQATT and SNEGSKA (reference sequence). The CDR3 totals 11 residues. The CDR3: CSASQLTEAFF. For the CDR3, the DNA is TGCAGTGCTAGTCAATTGACTGAAGCTTTCTTT.

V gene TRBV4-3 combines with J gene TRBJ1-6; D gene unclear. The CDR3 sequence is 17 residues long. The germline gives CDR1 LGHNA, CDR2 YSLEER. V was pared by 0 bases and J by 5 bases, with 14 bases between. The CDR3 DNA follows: TGCGCCAGCAGCCAAGATCGTGGTGCCACAAATAATTCACCCCTCCACTTT. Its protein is CASSQDRGATNNSPLHF.

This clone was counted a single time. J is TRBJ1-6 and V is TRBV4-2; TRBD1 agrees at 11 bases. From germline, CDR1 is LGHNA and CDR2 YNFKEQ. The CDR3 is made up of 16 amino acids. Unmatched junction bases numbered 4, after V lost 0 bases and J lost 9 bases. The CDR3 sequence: CASSQDPDRGRSPLHF. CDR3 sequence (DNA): TGTGCCAGCAGCCAAGATCCGGACAGGGGGCGTTCACCCCTCCACTTT.

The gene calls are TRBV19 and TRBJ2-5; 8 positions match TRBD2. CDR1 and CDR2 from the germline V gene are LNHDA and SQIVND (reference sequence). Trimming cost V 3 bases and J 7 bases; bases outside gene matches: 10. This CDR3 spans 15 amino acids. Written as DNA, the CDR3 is TGTGCCAGTAGTATTAGCGGGGCCGGTCGGGGGACCCAGTACTTC. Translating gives CASSISGAGRGTQYF.

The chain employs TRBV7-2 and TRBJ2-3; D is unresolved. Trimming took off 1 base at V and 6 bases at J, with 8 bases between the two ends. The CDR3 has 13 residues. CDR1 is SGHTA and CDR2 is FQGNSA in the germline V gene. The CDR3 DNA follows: TGTGCCAGCAGCTTAGAAATAATCGATACGCAGTATTTT. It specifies CASSLEIIDTQYF. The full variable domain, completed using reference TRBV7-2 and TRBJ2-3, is GAGVSQSPSNKVTEKGKDVELRCDPISGHTALYWYRQSLGQGLEFLIYFQGNSAPDKSGLPSDRFSAERTGGSVSTLTIQRTQQEDSAVYLCASSLEIIDTQYFGPGTRLTVL.

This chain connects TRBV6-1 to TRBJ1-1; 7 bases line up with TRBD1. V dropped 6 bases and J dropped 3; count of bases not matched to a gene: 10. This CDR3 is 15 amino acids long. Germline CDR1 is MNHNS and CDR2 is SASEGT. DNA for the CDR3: TGTGCCAGCAGGGCTACAGGGGACCTCTACACTGAAGCTTTCTTT. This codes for CASRATGDLYTEAFF.